The 13 T cell receptor beta chains reported below all come from one sample, sequenced in a study of blood T cell repertoires in COVID-19 (dated by TCRdb to 2019 to 2021). The library was generated by the immunoSEQ multiplex PCR assay. What TCRdb holds here is the immuneACCESS table cut down to in-frame rearrangements. Part of the clones is not present; checked against another copy, under half of the missing clones reflect an unresolved V gene, and the others are unexplained. The sample table holds about 220,000 clones, of which around 82% were seen once. The ten largest account for 5.5% to 8.5% of the sample. The specimen was peripheral blood. The receptors originated from a woman between 65 and 79 years old with acute or convalescent COVID-19.

V and J are TRBV19 and TRBJ1-2, with D possibly matching TRBD1 (5 bases). Trimming took off 9 bases at V and 2 bases at J, with 19 bases between the two ends. There are 15 residues in the CDR3. Germline CDR1 and CDR2: LNHDA and SQIVND (reference sequence). The CDR3 DNA reads as TGTGCCAGCAGAAGGGGCCAGGCTACAAACTATGGCTACACCTTC. Protein: CASRRGQATNYGYTF.

The rearrangement links TRBV7-6 to TRBJ1-6; D might be TRBD1 (5 bases). CDR3 length: 15 residues. Germline CDR1 SGHVS, CDR2 FNYEAQ. V was pared by 1 base and J by 2 bases, with 6 bases between. The CDR3 region is CASSLGQTYNSPLHF. The CDR3 DNA reads as TGTGCCAGCAGCTTAGGACAGACCTATAATTCACCCCTCCACTTT.

In its sample, this clone was seen a few times. The CDR3 nucleotides are TGTGCCAGCAGCTTAGATCTAGCGATGGACGAGCAGTACTTC. This encodes CASSLDLAMDEQYF. The J gene is TRBJ2-7, the V gene TRBV11-2; possibly TRBD2 for D (6 bases). Trimming cost V 0 bases and J 5 bases, with 11 bases left between them. Germline lookup yields CDR1 SGHAT and CDR2 FQNNGV. The CDR3 totals 14 residues.

The chain joins TRBV19 to TRBJ2-7; 7 bases line up with TRBD1. The CDR3 sequence is 13 residues long. V dropped 6 bases and J dropped 2; count of bases not matched to a gene: 4. Germline assignment: CDR1 LNHDA and CDR2 SQIVND (reference sequence). CDR3 coding DNA: TGTGCCAGTAGGAGGCAGGGGGCCTACGAGCAGTACTTC. Its protein product is CASRRQGAYEQYF.

This chain joins TRBV6-2 or TRBV6-3 and TRBJ2-3; 8 positions agree with TRBD2. The J segment lost 4 bases and the V segment lost 5 bases, leaving 5 bases of the junction unmatched. The V gene's germline CDR1 is MNHEY and CDR2 SVGEGT. The CDR3 length is 14 residues. The CDR3 coding sequence is TGTGCCAGCAGTCGACGACTAGCGTCAGATACGCAGTATTTT. Translated, it gives CASSRRLASDTQYF.

CDR3 in amino acids: CASRRGGRENEQFF. CDR3 DNA sequence: TGTGCCAGCAGGAGGGGGGGCAGGGAGAATGAGCAGTTCTTC. The rearrangement uses TRBV6-6 and TRBJ2-1; the D gene is possibly TRBD2 (7 bases). V was shortened by 6 bases and J by 7 bases, with 16 bases between the two germline ends. CDR3 length: 14 residues. Germline lookup yields CDR1 MNHNY and CDR2 SVGAGI (reference sequence).

The V gene is TRBV12-3 or TRBV12-4, the J gene TRBJ1-3, with D possibly matching TRBD1 (5 bases). V was cut by 7 bases and J by 1 base, with 8 bases left in between. The CDR3 runs to 13 residues. In nucleotides, the CDR3 is TGTGCCAGCAATTCAGGGTCTGGAAACACCATATATTTT. Amino acids: CASNSGSGNTIYF.

This clone was counted between two and nine times. The sample contains more than one DNA sequence encoding this CDR3. The chain recombines TRBV28 with TRBJ2-1, with D possibly matching TRBD2 (5 bases). Germline loops: CDR1 MDHEN, CDR2 SYDVKM. The CDR3 spans 15 residues. Between the trimmed V and J ends, which lost 4 bases and 0 bases, there was a span of 10 bases. The CDR3, as DNA: TGTGCCAGCAGTTCGTCCGGAGGCTCCTACAATGAGCAGTTCTTC. It yields the protein CASSSSGGSYNEQFF.

The count of this clone is one. The chain uses TRBV7-2 and TRBJ2-5, with a weak D call TRBD2 (5 bases). Deletions cut 3 bases from V and 5 bases from J, with 13 bases between. The CDR3 covers 14 residues. CDR1 is SGHTA, CDR2 FQGNSA, per germline. The CDR3 reads CASSFRGVGETQYF. The DNA of the CDR3 is TGTGCCAGCAGCTTCCGGGGAGTCGGGGAGACCCAGTACTTC.

In regard to this clone: A much larger clone differs by one base, so this may be a read error. Other DNA sequences within the sample encode an identical CDR3. V gene TRBV5-1 combines with J gene TRBJ1-6; 10 bases map to TRBD1. Germline CDR1 and CDR2: SGHRS and YFSETQ. CDR3 length: 18 residues. CDR3 loop: CLRGGQGLPSSYNSPLHF. CDR3 coding DNA: TGCCTACGGGGGGGACAGGGGCTCCCGAGCTCCTATAATTCACCCCTCCACTTT.

The rearrangement uses TRBV19 and TRBJ2-2, with D possibly matching TRBD1 (6 bases). The CDR3 has 18 residues. V was cut by 3 bases and J by 6 bases, with 23 bases left in between. CDR1 and CDR2 (germline): LNHDA, SQIVND (reference sequence). CDR3 sequence (DNA): TGTGCCAGTAGTATTTATCCCTCTGGGGGCACCCGTGCCGGGGAGCTGTTTTTT. Its protein product is CASSIYPSGGTRAGELFF.

Here the CDR3 reads CASSSPGNTGELFF. CDR3 in DNA: TGTGCCAGCAGCTCCCCGGGGAACACCGGGGAGCTGTTTTTT. V and J are TRBV7-9 and TRBJ2-2; the D is unclear. CDR3 length: 14 amino acids. The V end was cut by 4 bases, the J end by 1 base, with 7 bases between. Germline lookup yields CDR1 SEHNR and CDR2 FQNEAQ (reference sequence). Combining the CDR3 with reference TRBV7-9 and TRBJ2-2 gives the whole variable domain DTGVSQNPRHKITKRGQNVTFRCDPISEHNRLYWYRQTLGQGPEFLTYFQNEAQLEKSRLLSDRFSAERPKGSFSTLEIQRTEQGDSAMYLCASSSPGNTGELFFGEGSRLTVL.

This chain links TRBV9 with TRBJ2-3; D ambiguous. Trimming pared 3 bases from V and 4 bases from J, leaving 12 bases between. Germline V CDR1 and CDR2: SGDLS, YYNGEE. The CDR3 is 14 amino acids. The DNA of the CDR3 is TGTGCCAGCAGCGCTCACACCAATTCAGATACGCAGTATTTT. Translation: CASSAHTNSDTQYF.